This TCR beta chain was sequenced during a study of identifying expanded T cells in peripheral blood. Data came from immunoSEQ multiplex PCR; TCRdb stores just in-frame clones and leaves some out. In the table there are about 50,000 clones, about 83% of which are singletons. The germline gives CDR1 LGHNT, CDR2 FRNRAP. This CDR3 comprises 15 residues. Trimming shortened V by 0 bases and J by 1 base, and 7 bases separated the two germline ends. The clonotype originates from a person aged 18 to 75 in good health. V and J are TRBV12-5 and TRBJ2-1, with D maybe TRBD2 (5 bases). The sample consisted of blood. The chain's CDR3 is CASGLVRGSYNEQFF. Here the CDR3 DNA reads TGTGCTAGTGGTTTGGTACGGGGTTCCTACAATGAGCAGTTCTTC.